These 30 T cell receptor beta chains were sequenced from one sample in a study of tumor-infiltrating lymphocytes in primary liver carcinoma. Scientists recovered RNA and DNA together from around 20-30 mg of unsorted bulk tissue. TCR beta cDNA was prepared out of about 510 ng total RNA by means of a constant-region primer. It was through three nested multiplex PCR rounds of slightly modified ARM-PCR that TCR beta libraries arose. Each of the first two PCR rounds ran approximately 9 cycles with TRBV1-TRBV30 forward and C-beta reverse primers. From the multiplex PCR reads, TCRdb called clonotypes with MiXCR, one entry per CDR3 protein. The sample has 95,000 to 100,000 distinct CDR3 sequences, around two thirds seen once. Sequenced material: liver tumor tissue from sampling region 2. Subset denoted: tumor region T2, inferior pole. The receptors shown here come from a woman between 55 and 75 years old with primary liver carcinoma and hepatitis B virus infection.

Details on this clonotype: A read error may account for a junction end that differs from germline. The chain employs TRBV5-4 and TRBJ2-1; TRBD2 matches 7 bases. CDR3 length: 16 amino acids. Germline loops: CDR1 SGHNT, CDR2 YYREEE (reference sequence). The CDR3, as DNA: TGTGGCAGCAGCTCGGGAGCGGGGAGCTCCTACAATGAGCAGTTCTTC. Translating it yields CGSSSGAGSSYNEQFF.

In its sample, this clonotype was seen many times. This sequence joins TRBV7-9 and TRBJ2-7; D unresolved. Trimming cost V 5 bases and J 7 bases, with 9 bases left between them. CDR1 is SEHNR, CDR2 FQNEAQ, per germline (reference sequence). The CDR3 contains 11 residues. The CDR3 DNA reads TGTGCCAGCAGCCGACTCGGGGAGCAGTACTTC. Amino acid sequence: CASSRLGEQYF.

The rearrangement links TRBV19 to TRBJ2-5; the D gene could be TRBD1 or TRBD2 (5 bases each). CDR3 length: 14 amino acids. V was cut by 7 bases and J by 5 bases, with 17 bases left in between. Per the germline V gene, CDR1 is LNHDA and CDR2 is SQIVND (reference sequence). CDR3 DNA: TGTGCCAGTAACACCCCGGGACGCCATGAGACCCAGTACTTC. Translating it yields CASNTPGRHETQYF.

This clonotype was picked up many times. CDR3 nucleotide sequence: TGCAGCGTTGCCGAACAGCCGAACACTGAAGCTTTCTTT. This sequence encodes CSVAEQPNTEAFF. This chain connects TRBV29-1 to TRBJ1-1; D is uncertain. Germline CDR1 reads SQVTM; CDR2 reads ANQGSEA. V shed 4 bases and J shed 1 base, with 10 bases lying between them. The CDR3 is 13 amino acids.

This clonotype was seen at least ten times. V usage is TRBV6-1 and J usage is TRBJ2-5; D uncertain. V lost 5 bases and J lost 5, with 9 bases in between. Germline assignment: CDR1 MNHNS and CDR2 SASEGT. This CDR3 is 12 amino acids long. CDR3 bases: TGTGCCAGCAGTATGAGACGCGAGACCCAGTACTTC. The encoded protein is CASSMRRETQYF.

This clonotype came up a few times. J is TRBJ2-6 and V is TRBV5-1; D is unresolved. V lost 2 bases to trimming and J lost 0 bases, with 9 bases between them. Germline assignment: CDR1 SGHRS and CDR2 YFSETQ. The CDR3 covers 16 residues. The DNA for the CDR3 is TGCGCCAGCAGCTTAGGCATAAGCTCTGGGGCCAACGTCCTGACTTTC. Amino acids: CASSLGISSGANVLTF.

In the case of this clonotype: The CDR3 ends on some other residue instead of the conserved phenylalanine or tryptophan, so this is likely a read error. This rearrangement joins TRBV12-3 or TRBV12-4 to TRBJ1-1; maybe TRBD1 (5 bases). Deletions cut 6 bases from V and 11 bases from J, with 16 bases between. The CDR3 totals 12 residues. The CDR3 nucleotides are TGTGCCAGCAGCCGGGGCCTCATGGGGGCTTTCTCT. Protein: CASSRGLMGAFS.

The table lists this clonotype with many counts. This sequence joins TRBV7-8 and TRBJ1-1, with D possibly TRBD1 on 6 matching bases. This CDR3 region has 15 residues. V dropped 1 base and J dropped 3 bases, with 12 bases sitting between them. From germline, CDR1 is SGHVS and CDR2 FQNEAQ. CDR3 sequence reads: CASSLGWTEYTEAFF. As DNA, the CDR3 is TGTGCCAGCAGCTTAGGTTGGACAGAATACACTGAAGCTTTCTTT.

This clonotype has more than one count but fewer than ten. At one end, the junction sequence differs from germline, possibly due to a read error. The gene calls are TRBV11-2 and TRBJ2-4; D not certain. The CDR3 has 12 residues. Germline V lookup: CDR1 SGHAT, CDR2 FQNNGV. The CDR3 is CACSLVPNIQYF. The CDR3 bases are TGTGCCTGCAGCTTAGTTCCAAACATTCAGTACTTC.

The chain is built from TRBV28 and TRBJ1-1; 10 nucleotides line up with TRBD1. The CDR3 is made up of 17 amino acids. Germline-derived CDR1 and CDR2 are MDHEN and SYDVKM. V lost 5 bases and J lost 7; bases outside the gene matches: 16. This CDR3 is CASSLSRDRGGSIEAFF. In nucleotides, the CDR3 is TGTGCCAGCAGTCTATCCCGGGACAGGGGAGGTTCCATTGAAGCTTTCTTT.

The chain employs TRBV29-1 and TRBJ2-1; D may correspond to TRBD1 or TRBD2 (5 bases each). This CDR3 contains 17 residues. In germline, CDR1 is SQVTM, CDR2 ANQGSEA. V was cut by 0 bases and J by 4 bases, with 19 bases left in between. CDR3 in amino acids: CSVEDSDGAGAYNEQFF. DNA of the CDR3: TGCAGCGTTGAAGATTCGGACGGGGCAGGAGCGTACAATGAGCAGTTCTTC.

This clonotype was detected ten times or more. A read error is possible here, since a much larger clone lies one base away. The V and J genes are TRBV5-1 and TRBJ1-1; 7 bases match TRBD1. The trim removed 2 bases at V and 1 base at J, leaving 2 bases unmatched. The CDR3 length is 14 residues. Germline CDR1 and CDR2: SGHRS and YFSETQ. CDR3 sequence: CASSFGTANTEAFF. DNA for the CDR3: TGCGCCAGCAGCTTCGGGACAGCGAACACTGAAGCTTTCTTT.

This clonotype was counted many times. The chain links TRBV12-5 to TRBJ1-2; D is perhaps TRBD1 (6 bases). CDR1 is LGHNT, CDR2 FRNRAP, per germline. The V end was cut by 6 bases, the J end by 8 bases, with 19 bases between. The CDR3 length is 14 residues. The chain's CDR3 is CASGRPGTGLGYTF. The CDR3 DNA reads TGTGCTAGTGGCCGCCCAGGCACAGGGCTGGGCTACACCTTC.

About this clonotype itself: The missing conserved phenylalanine or tryptophan at the end of this CDR3 makes a read error likely. The J gene is TRBJ2-6, the V gene TRBV14; D unclear. This CDR3 contains 17 residues. CDR1 SGHDN and CDR2 FVKESK come from the germline V gene. Trimming removed 1 base from V and 1 base from J, with 11 bases in between. CDR3 DNA sequence: TGTGCCAGCAGCCAAGCTCGCTCATGGTCTGGGGCCAACGTCCTGACTCTC. It encodes CASSQARSWSGANVLTL.

About this clonotype: Compared with germline, one end of the junction differs, possibly owing to a read error. The genes are TRBV11-1 and TRBJ2-2; tentative D call: TRBD2 (5 bases). The germline gives CDR1 SGHAT, CDR2 FQDESV (reference sequence). The CDR3 is made up of 14 amino acids. The CDR3 protein is CARRPSLDTGEPFF. For the CDR3, the DNA is TGTGCCAGGAGACCAAGCCTTGACACCGGGGAGCCGTTTTTT. Filled out from reference TRBV11-1 and TRBJ2-2, the complete variable domain reads EAEVAQSPRYKITEKSQAVAFWCDPISGHATLYWYRQILGQGPELLVQFQDESVVDDSQLPKDRFSAERLKGVDSTLKIQPAELGDSAMYLCARRPSLDTGEPFFGEGSRLTVL.

In regard to this clonotype: One end of the junction fails to match germline, which may point to a read error. The chain couples TRBV7-9 to TRBJ2-5; the match to TRBD1 covers 8 bases. The germline V gene has CDR1 SEHNR and CDR2 FQNEAQ (reference sequence). This CDR3 spans 16 amino acids. CDR3 protein: CASSPTLDRVRETHYF. The CDR3 nucleotides read TGTGCCAGCAGCCCGACCCTGGACAGGGTTCGGGAGACCCACTACTTC.

This clonotype was seen a few times. The V gene is TRBV6-5, the J gene TRBJ2-3, with 9 positions matching TRBD2. Germline CDR1 and CDR2: MNHEY and SVGAGI. V gave up 6 bases and J gave up 2 bases; unmatched junction bases: 9. The length of the CDR3 is 16 residues. As DNA, the CDR3 is TGTGCCAGCAGCAGGACCGGACTAGCGACCACAGATACGCAGTATTTT. This codes for CASSRTGLATTDTQYF.

As concerns this clonotype: A much larger clone differs by one base, so this may be a read error. The CDR3, as DNA: TGCGCCAGCAGCTTCACTAGCGGGCCCTACGAGCAGTACTTC. Its translation: CASSFTSGPYEQYF. V and J are TRBV5-1 and TRBJ2-7, with TRBD2 identical over 9 bases. Germline V CDR1 and CDR2: SGHRS, YFSETQ. V trimming: 2 bases; J trimming: 2 bases; junction bases outside the gene matches: 2. This CDR3 has 14 residues.

A remark on this clonotype: No conserved phenylalanine or tryptophan is present at the end of the CDR3, so a read error is the likely explanation. The chain is built from TRBV6-1 and TRBJ2-6; D is undetermined. This CDR3 has 15 amino acids. Per the germline V gene, CDR1 is MNHNS and CDR2 is SASEGT. CDR3 sequence (DNA): TGTGTCAGCAGAAAACATTCCTCTGGGTCCAACGTCCTGACTTGC. The encoded protein is CVSRKHSSGSNVLTC.

About this clonotype itself: At one end, the junction sequence differs from germline, possibly due to a read error. The chain has TRBV11-1 and TRBJ2-3; 7 bases line up with TRBD2. Germline lookup yields CDR1 SGHAT and CDR2 FQDESV (reference sequence). This CDR3 spans 14 amino acids. CDR3 nucleotide sequence: TGTGCCTACAGCTTAAGGCAACGTGCGGGGGAGTCTCACTTT. It translates to CAYSLRQRAGESHF.

The chain employs TRBV18 and TRBJ1-1; D not certain. The V gene's germline CDR1 is KGHSH and CDR2 LQKENI. Deletions cut 4 bases from V and 4 bases from J, with 13 bases between. The CDR3 contains 14 residues. CDR3 region: CASSRGGMGTEAFF. CDR3 nucleotides: TGTGCCAGCTCACGCGGAGGTATGGGCACTGAAGCTTTCTTT.

In this sample, this clonotype turned up a few times. The chain carries TRBV20-1 and TRBJ2-1; the D is unclear. CDR1 DFQATT and CDR2 SNEGSKA come from the germline V gene (reference sequence). This CDR3 comprises 14 residues. The V and J ends lost 6 bases and 4 bases respectively, with 16 bases between them. CDR3 nucleotide sequence: TGCAGTGCCAGTACCGGAAATGGGTACAATGAGCAGTTCTTC. As protein: CSASTGNGYNEQFF.

A few counts support this clonotype. A read error may explain this, as a much larger clone is one base away. The V and J genes are TRBV5-1 and TRBJ2-3; D remains ambiguous. V lost 0 bases and J 4 bases, leaving 21 bases between the germline ends. Germline assignment: CDR1 SGHRS and CDR2 YFSETQ. This CDR3 comprises 18 residues. CDR3 DNA sequence: TGCGCCAGCAGCTTGGGTACCACATCTAGATCGGGTGCAGATACGCAGTATTTT. This encodes CASSLGTTSRSGADTQYF.

Details on this clonotype: At one of its ends the junction is not consistent with the germline gene, which may arise from a read error. The V call is TRBV6-5, the J call TRBJ2-7, with 10 bases fitting TRBD2. Germline V gives CDR1 MNHEY, CDR2 SVGAGI. The CDR3 sequence is 14 residues long. CDR3 sequence: CASSQAGGPYEQCF. The CDR3 nucleotides are TGTGCCAGCAGCCAAGCGGGAGGGCCCTATGAGCAGTGCTTC.

Comment on this clonotype: Possible read error: a much larger clone is one base away. The chain is built from TRBV6-1 and TRBJ2-3; the match to TRBD2 covers 7 bases. CDR3 size: 13 residues. Germline CDR1 MNHNS, CDR2 SASEGT. The V gene end was trimmed by 6 bases and the J gene end by 2 bases; junction bases not matched to a gene: 2. CDR3 sequence reads: CASRSGATDTQYF. DNA for the CDR3: TGTGCCAGCAGGAGCGGGGCCACAGATACGCAGTATTTT.

In the case of this clonotype: One end of the junction does not line up with germline, which may come from a read error. V usage is TRBV14 and J usage is TRBJ2-5; D is undetermined. CDR3 length: 15 amino acids. Germline CDR1 is SGHDN and CDR2 is FVKESK. The CDR3 region is CAGSQDLAIQETQYF. DNA of the CDR3: TGTGCCGGCAGCCAAGATCTGGCCATTCAAGAGACCCAGTACTTC.

This sequence joins TRBV29-1 and TRBJ1-5; D gene unclear. V was clipped by 0 bases and J by 10 bases, with 13 bases between them. CDR3 length: 13 amino acids. Germline V gene data show CDR1 as SQVTM and CDR2 as ANQGSEA. The CDR3 loop is CSVEEAPCHPQHF. CDR3 coding DNA: TGCAGCGTTGAAGAGGCACCTTGTCACCCCCAGCATTTT.

This clonotype was counted ten times or more. The genes are TRBV28 and TRBJ2-1, with 14 positions matching TRBD2. The CDR3 has 13 amino acids. V dropped 8 bases and J dropped 9; count of bases not matched to a gene: 3. CDR1 MDHEN and CDR2 SYDVKM come from the germline V gene. For the CDR3, the DNA is TGTGCCAGCGGGACTAGCGGGAGCGGTGAGCAGTTCTTC. Its protein product is CASGTSGSGEQFF.

The V and J genes are TRBV6-5 and TRBJ1-1, with D uncertain. Germline assignment: CDR1 MNHEY and CDR2 SVGAGI. This CDR3 has 15 amino acids. Trimming cost V 2 bases and J 1 base, with 11 bases left between them. The CDR3 region has the DNA TGTGCCAGCAGTTACGCGTTGACGGAGAACACTGAAGCTTTCTTT. Amino acids: CASSYALTENTEAFF.

This clonotype was seen repeatedly, ten times or more. The chain has TRBV4-2 and TRBJ2-3; TRBD2 matches 8 bases. Germline V gives CDR1 LGHNA, CDR2 YNFKEQ. The CDR3 contains 16 residues. V was clipped by 0 bases and J by 7 bases; unmatched bases: 9. In nucleotides, the CDR3 is TGTGCCAGCAGCCAAGATCAGGCTAGCGGGCTTTATACGCAGTATTTT. It translates to CASSQDQASGLYTQYF.